Below are 16 T cell receptor beta chains sequenced from a single sample in a study of blood T cell repertoires in COVID-19. Measured with immunoSEQ multiplex PCR; TCRdb has only the in-frame clones, and not every one. The data contain 25,000 or so clones, about 83% of them singletons. The sequenced sample consisted of peripheral blood. The origin of the receptors is a man aged 65-85 years with acute or convalescent COVID-19.

This clone was counted a few times. This rearrangement joins TRBV11-3 to TRBJ2-1; 16 positions match TRBD2. V was clipped by 5 bases and J by 10 bases; unmatched bases: 5. The CDR3 is made up of 15 amino acids. Germline V gives CDR1 SGHNT, CDR2 YENEEA. The CDR3 coding sequence is TGTGCCAGCAGCCCCGGGACTAGCGGGAGGGTCGAGCAGTTCTTC. Translated: CASSPGTSGRVEQFF.

V gene TRBV11-3 combines with J gene TRBJ1-1; 7 bases are shared with TRBD1. The CDR3 is 14 amino acids. With 3 bases clipped from V and 1 base from J, the junction kept 2 bases outside the gene matches. Germline V gene lookup returns CDR1 SGHNT and CDR2 YENEEA. The CDR3 DNA sequence: TGTGCCAGCAGCTTGGGACAGCAGAACACTGAAGCTTTCTTT. Residues: CASSLGQQNTEAFF.

The CDR3 sequence is CASSLGLAGAAAYNEQFF. The CDR3 bases are TGTGCCAGCAGCTTGGGACTAGCGGGAGCTGCAGCGTACAATGAGCAGTTCTTC. The chain links TRBV5-4 to TRBJ2-1, with TRBD2 identical over 12 bases. This CDR3 has 18 residues. With V trimmed by 0 bases and J by 4 bases, 8 bases remained unmatched. Germline assignment: CDR1 SGHNT and CDR2 YYREEE (reference sequence).

The genes are TRBV5-4 and TRBJ1-2; TRBD1 matches 11 bases. This CDR3 has 17 amino acids. Germline V CDR1 and CDR2: SGHNT, YYREEE (reference sequence). V lost 3 bases and J lost 5; bases outside the gene matches: 12. CDR3 DNA: TGTGCCAGCAGCTCGGGGTTCGGACAGGGGGCAAGGTATGGCTACACCTTC. Translated: CASSSGFGQGARYGYTF.

This chain uses TRBV30 with TRBJ2-7; 11 nucleotides match TRBD2. V was pared by 4 bases and J by 6 bases, with 5 bases of the junction left unmatched. Per the germline V gene, CDR1 is GTSNPN and CDR2 is SVGIG (reference sequence). CDR3 size: 13 residues. The CDR3 sequence is CAWKLAGVSEQYF. The CDR3 coding sequence is TGTGCCTGGAAACTAGCGGGAGTTTCCGAGCAGTACTTC.

The V and J genes are TRBV18 and TRBJ1-5; no clear D. Looked up from germline, CDR1 is KGHSH and CDR2 is LQKENI. V lost 3 bases, J lost 4 bases, and 7 bases lay in between. The CDR3 spans 13 residues. The CDR3 DNA reads as TGTGCCAGCTCACCGTTTCAGAATCAGCCCCAGCATTTT. Residues: CASSPFQNQPQHF.

V is TRBV5-8 and J is TRBJ2-5, with D possibly TRBD1 on 7 matching bases. This CDR3 has 15 residues. V lost 4 bases and J 4 bases, leaving 17 bases between the germline ends. Looked up from germline, CDR1 is SGHTS and CDR2 is YDEGEE. The CDR3 reads CASSPRRGLRETQYF. The CDR3 coding sequence is TGTGCCAGCAGCCCGAGGAGGGGGCTACGAGAGACCCAGTACTTC.

The CDR3 is CASSSWTRTVGYTF. Here the CDR3 DNA reads TGTGCCAGTAGTAGCTGGACACGGACCGTCGGCTACACCTTC. V is TRBV19 and J is TRBJ1-2, with D possibly matching TRBD1 (5 bases). The CDR3 length is 14 residues. Trimming pared 4 bases from V and 8 bases from J, leaving 17 bases between. Per the germline V gene, CDR1 is LNHDA and CDR2 is SQIVND (reference sequence). Variable domain in full (rest from reference TRBV19 and TRBJ1-2): DGGITQSPKYLFRKEGQNVTLSCEQNLNHDAMYWYRQDPGQGLRLIYYSQIVNDFQKGDIAEGYSVSREKKESFPLTVTSAQKNPTAFYLCASSSWTRTVGYTFGSGTRLTVV.

The rearrangement links TRBV7-6 to TRBJ2-6; D remains unclear. The germline gives CDR1 SGHVS, CDR2 FNYEAQ. This CDR3 is built from 17 residues. V was trimmed by 0 bases and J by 0 bases, leaving 9 bases between them. For the CDR3, the DNA is TGTGCCAGCAGCTTAGCGGCGCGGAGCTCTGGGGCCAACGTCCTGACTTTC. Translating it yields CASSLAARSSGANVLTF. The full variable domain, in which reference TRBV7-6 and TRBJ2-6 provide the parts outside the CDR3, is GAGVSQSPRYKVTKRGQDVALRCDPISGHVSLYWYRQALGQGPEFLTYFNYEAQQDKSGLPNDRFSAERPEGSISTLTIQRTEQRDSAMYRCASSLAARSSGANVLTFGAGSRLTVL.

The chain employs TRBV5-1 and TRBJ1-1; TRBD1 aligns across 8 bases. This CDR3 has 13 amino acids. Trimming at V came to 0 bases and at J to 7 bases, leaving 2 bases not matched to a gene. Germline V gene sequence: CDR1 SGHRS, CDR2 YFSETQ. The CDR3 DNA follows: TGCGCCAGCAGCTTGGTCGGGACAGGTGAAGCTTTCTTT. Translated: CASSLVGTGEAFF.

This clone was seen a single time. The J gene is TRBJ2-7, the V gene TRBV14; maybe TRBD2 (5 bases). Germline CDR1 reads SGHDN; CDR2 reads FVKESK. The V end lost 2 bases, the J end lost 4 bases, and 12 bases lay between the germline ends. The CDR3 consists of 14 residues. The CDR3 protein is CASSQLIRGYEQYF. The CDR3 bases are TGTGCCAGCAGCCAATTGATAAGAGGGTACGAGCAGTACTTC.

In its sample, this clone was seen a few times. The chain combines TRBV5-1 with TRBJ2-1; 12 bases are a match to TRBD2. Germline V gives CDR1 SGHRS, CDR2 YFSETQ. The V and J ends lost 2 bases and 0 bases, in that order; junction bases with no gene match: 3. This CDR3 is 17 amino acids long. CDR3 DNA: TGCGCCAGCAGCTTTGGACTAGCGGGAATCTCCTACAATGAGCAGTTCTTC. Its translation is CASSFGLAGISYNEQFF.

The chain links TRBV29-1 to TRBJ1-2; 8 positions match TRBD1. The CDR3 consists of 15 residues. Germline CDR1 reads SQVTM; CDR2 reads ANQGSEA. J gave up 7 bases and V 4 bases, and 14 bases lay outside the gene matches. The CDR3 nucleotides are TGCAGCGTTGGGGTTGCCGGACAGGGAGTTCGTGGCTACACCTTC. It translates to CSVGVAGQGVRGYTF. The variable domain in full, with the rest retrieved from reference TRBV29-1 and TRBJ1-2, is SAVISQKPSRDICQRGTSLTIQCQVDSQVTMMFWYRQQPGQSLTLIATANQGSEATYESGFVIDKFPISRPNLTFSTLTVSNMSPEDSSIYLCSVGVAGQGVRGYTFGSGTRLTVV.

V usage is TRBV28 and J usage is TRBJ1-6; possibly TRBD1 for D (5 bases). Deletions cut 3 bases from V and 14 bases from J, with 23 bases between. The CDR3 length is 16 residues. The germline V gene encodes CDR1 MDHEN and CDR2 SYDVKM. As DNA, the CDR3 is TGTGCCAGCAGTTTTCGCTCGGGACGGCCCCGGGAGGCCCTCCACTTT. This sequence encodes CASSFRSGRPREALHF.

This sequence joins TRBV2 and TRBJ1-4, with D maybe TRBD1 (5 bases). Deletions cut 7 bases from V and 8 bases from J, with 11 bases between. The germline V gene has CDR1 SNHLY and CDR2 FYNNEI. This CDR3 has 12 residues. The CDR3 sequence is CASTRQTEKLFF. CDR3 DNA: TGTGCCAGCACCAGACAGACAGAAAAACTGTTTTTT.

This clone showed up just a few times. The genes are TRBV29-1 and TRBJ1-2; the D gene is possibly TRBD1 (6 bases). CDR1 and CDR2 from the germline V gene are SQVTM and ANQGSEA. The CDR3 extends over 12 amino acids. Trimming took 7 bases from V and 6 from J, leaving 15 bases between them. CDR3 nucleotide sequence: TGCAGCGGAGGACAGTGGACAGATGGCTACACCTTC. The encoded protein is CSGGQWTDGYTF.